The 15 T cell receptor beta chains below come from one sample, sequenced in a study of T cell responses to AZD1222 COVID-19 vaccine. Data came from immunoSEQ multiplex PCR; TCRdb stores just in-frame clones and leaves some out. Of 90,000 to 150,000 clones detected, about 83% appear once; the ten largest clones hold approximately 12%. Material: peripheral blood, obtained on day 0 of AZD1222 vaccination. The source is an adult in good health.

CDR3 coding DNA: TGTGCCAGCAGCTTAGGGGGGGACTATGGCTACACCTTC. Protein: CASSLGGDYGYTF. V gene TRBV7-8 combines with J gene TRBJ1-2; a weak D match, TRBD1 (5 bases). The germline gives CDR1 SGHVS, CDR2 FQNEAQ. The CDR3 consists of 13 residues. V was pared by 1 base and J by 3 bases, with 6 bases between.

The chain has TRBV7-3 and TRBJ2-3; 9 bases are a match to TRBD2. Trimming removed 3 bases from V and 4 bases from J; junction bases left unmatched: 5. CDR1 is SGHTA and CDR2 is FQGTGA in the germline V gene. The CDR3 runs 15 residues. The CDR3 spells CASSLAGGASDTQYF. The DNA of the CDR3 is TGTGCCAGCAGCTTGGCGGGAGGGGCATCAGATACGCAGTATTTT.

The chain carries TRBV28 and TRBJ1-2; D is perhaps TRBD1 (6 bases). V was shortened by 2 bases and J by 2 bases, with 9 bases between the two germline ends. The CDR3 has 14 residues. CDR1 is MDHEN and CDR2 is SYDVKM in the germline V gene. The CDR3 loop reads CASSLGQGNYGYTF. The CDR3 DNA sequence: TGTGCCAGCAGTTTAGGTCAGGGGAACTATGGCTACACCTTC.

The CDR3 is CASAGGKTYNSPLHF. In nucleotides, the CDR3 is TGTGCCAGCGCAGGGGGCAAGACCTATAATTCACCCCTCCACTTT. The chain recombines TRBV5-6 with TRBJ1-6; TRBD1 agrees at 8 bases. V trimming: 7 bases; J trimming: 2 bases; junction bases outside the gene matches: 5. Germline V gene lookup returns CDR1 SGHDT and CDR2 YYEEEE. The CDR3 runs 15 residues.

The chain carries TRBV2 and TRBJ1-5; 8 bases match TRBD1. The junction had 5 bases not matched to a gene; V was cut back by 10 bases and J by 3 bases. CDR1 SNHLY and CDR2 FYNNEI come from the germline V gene. This CDR3 spans 13 amino acids. The CDR3, as DNA: TGTGCCACCAGGGGGCCCTACAATCAGCCCCAGCATTTT. Encoded protein: CATRGPYNQPQHF.

The rearrangement links TRBV28 to TRBJ1-2; maybe TRBD1 (6 bases). V was pared by 5 bases and J by 4 bases, with 17 bases between. CDR3 length equals 15 residues. Germline CDR1 MDHEN, CDR2 SYDVKM. The CDR3 region is CASSPPGARGYGYTF. The CDR3 region has the DNA TGTGCCAGCAGTCCCCCCGGTGCCAGGGGCTATGGCTACACCTTC.

The rearrangement uses TRBV6-1 and TRBJ1-1; tentatively, D is TRBD1 (5 bases). CDR3 length: 16 residues. The germline V gene encodes CDR1 MNHNS and CDR2 SASEGT. Trimming stripped 2 bases from V and 0 bases from J, with 13 bases between. The CDR3 nucleotides are TGTGCCAGCAGTGAAATCGCTGCAGGGATGAACACTGAAGCTTTCTTT. Protein product: CASSEIAAGMNTEAFF.

V and J are TRBV10-2 and TRBJ1-2; TRBD1 matches at 10 bases. The CDR3 sequence is 14 residues long. J was trimmed by 1 base and V by 4 bases; bases with no gene match: 0. Germline CDR1 reads WSHSY; CDR2 reads SAAADI. The CDR3 nucleotides read TGCGCCAGCAGTGGGACAGGGGGTAACTATGGCTACACCTTC. Its translation is CASSGTGGNYGYTF.

CDR3 nucleotide sequence: TGTGCCAGCAGTGAAGCGCCTGGACACCTCTCCTACGAGCAGTACTTC. This codes for CASSEAPGHLSYEQYF. V is TRBV2 and J is TRBJ2-7; maybe TRBD1 (5 bases). The CDR3 has 16 amino acids. Germline V gives CDR1 SNHLY, CDR2 FYNNEI. Trimming left V 0 bases short and J 0 bases short, with 12 bases between.

The chain couples TRBV19 to TRBJ1-2; no firm D call. Trimming cost V 1 base and J 7 bases, with 13 bases left between them. CDR1 is LNHDA and CDR2 is SQIVND in the germline V gene (reference sequence). The CDR3 is made up of 14 amino acids. The CDR3 sequence is CASSIAQTGAGYTF. The CDR3 bases are TGTGCCAGTAGTATAGCTCAGACCGGCGCTGGCTACACCTTC.

The V and J genes are TRBV19 and TRBJ2-7, with a weak D call TRBD1 (6 bases). The length of the CDR3 is 16 residues. The V and J ends lost 3 bases and 6 bases respectively, with 21 bases between them. Germline-derived CDR1 and CDR2 are LNHDA and SQIVND (reference sequence). The CDR3 coding sequence is TGTGCCAGTAGTATCCGGCTCACTAGGGGGACCTCCGAGCAGTACTTC. It translates to CASSIRLTRGTSEQYF. The full variable domain, completed using reference TRBV19 and TRBJ2-7, is DGGITQSPKYLFRKEGQNVTLSCEQNLNHDAMYWYRQDPGQGLRLIYYSQIVNDFQKGDIAEGYSVSREKKESFPLTVTSAQKNPTAFYLCASSIRLTRGTSEQYFGPGTRLTVT.

The V gene is TRBV19, the J gene TRBJ2-3; 10 positions match TRBD2. The CDR3 sequence is 16 residues long. Trimming cost V 3 bases and J 6 bases; bases outside gene matches: 9. Germline CDR1 LNHDA, CDR2 SQIVND (reference sequence). The CDR3 here is CASSMGPLAGRDTQYF. The CDR3 DNA reads as TGTGCCAGTAGTATGGGCCCACTAGCGGGGAGGGATACGCAGTATTTT.

The rearrangement joins TRBV3-1 (or the pseudogene TRBV3-2) to TRBJ1-5; perhaps TRBD1 as D (5 bases). This CDR3 has 21 residues. CDR1 LGHDT and CDR2 YNNKEL come from the germline V gene (reference sequence). Trimming took off 0 bases at V and 4 bases at J, with 28 bases between the two ends. This CDR3 reads CASSQEREKGFSSRTNQPQHF. CDR3 sequence (DNA): TGTGCCAGCAGCCAAGAACGAGAAAAGGGGTTCTCCTCTCGGACGAATCAGCCCCAGCATTTT.

The V gene is TRBV2, the J gene TRBJ2-1; a possible D gene is TRBD1 (6 bases). The V gene's germline CDR1 is SNHLY and CDR2 FYNNEI. The CDR3 is 15 amino acids. Trimming cost V 2 bases and J 5 bases, with 13 bases left between them. CDR3 sequence (DNA): TGTGCCAGCAGTGAATACGGACAGCGAGACAATGAGCAGTTCTTC. Protein product: CASSEYGQRDNEQFF.

This chain connects TRBV9 to TRBJ2-1; either TRBD1 or TRBD2 may supply D (5 bases each). This CDR3 has 16 amino acids. Germline CDR1 and CDR2: SGDLS and YYNGEE. Trimming took 3 bases from V and 5 from J, leaving 18 bases between them. This CDR3 reads CASSAPRPKGHNEQFF. DNA of the CDR3: TGTGCCAGCAGCGCCCCCCGCCCAAAGGGACACAATGAGCAGTTCTTC.